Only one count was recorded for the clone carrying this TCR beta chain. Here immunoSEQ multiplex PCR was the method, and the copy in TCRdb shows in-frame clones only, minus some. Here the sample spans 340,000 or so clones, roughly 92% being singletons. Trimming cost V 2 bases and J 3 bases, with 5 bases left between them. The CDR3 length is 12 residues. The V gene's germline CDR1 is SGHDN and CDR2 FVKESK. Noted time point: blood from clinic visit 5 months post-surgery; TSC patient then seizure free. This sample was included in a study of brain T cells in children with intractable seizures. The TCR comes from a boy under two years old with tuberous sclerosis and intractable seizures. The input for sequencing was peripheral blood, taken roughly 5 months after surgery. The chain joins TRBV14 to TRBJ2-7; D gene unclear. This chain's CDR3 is CASSQSGYEQYF. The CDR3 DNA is TGTGCCAGCAGCCAATCAGGCTACGAGCAGTACTTC.